Below are 23 T cell receptor beta chains sequenced from a single sample in a study of siplizumab effects on memory and regulatory T cells. Measured with immunoSEQ multiplex PCR; TCRdb has only the in-frame clones, and not every one. The profile shows 60,000 to 70,000 clones, 88% of them singletons. The sequenced sample consisted of Tregs sorted from blood. These receptors all come from a human donor in good health.

This chain uses TRBV28 with TRBJ2-1; D might be TRBD1 (5 bases). Between the trimmed V and J ends, which lost 2 bases and 1 base, there was a span of 9 bases. The CDR3 has 15 residues. Germline values: CDR1 MDHEN, CDR2 SYDVKM. This CDR3 is CASSLRQGSYNEQFF. In DNA, the CDR3 is TGTGCCAGCAGTTTAAGGCAGGGTTCCTACAATGAGCAGTTCTTC.

V usage is TRBV12-2 and J usage is TRBJ2-5; the table's D call, TRBD2, was not checked against the DNA. TRBV12-2 is annotated as a pseudogene. The CDR3 contains 15 residues. CDR3 nucleotide sequence: TGTGCCAGCAGCTCCAGGACTAGCGGAAGGGAGACCCAGTACTTC. Amino acid sequence: CASSSRTSGRETQYF.

The chain joins TRBV18 to TRBJ2-1; no clear D gene. Germline V gene sequence: CDR1 KGHSH, CDR2 LQKENI. Trimming removed 6 bases at V and 5 bases at J, with 5 bases between. This CDR3 comprises 11 residues. CDR3 nucleotide sequence: TGTGCCAGCTCCCTGGACAATGAGCAGTTCTTC. This sequence encodes CASSLDNEQFF.

The V call is TRBV5-1, the J call TRBJ2-3; maybe TRBD1 (6 bases). Germline CDR1 and CDR2: SGHRS and YFSETQ. The CDR3 runs 15 residues. Trimming stripped 5 bases from V and 2 bases from J, with 15 bases between. CDR3: CASRWAGTPTDTQYF. In DNA form, the CDR3 reads TGCGCCAGCAGGTGGGCCGGGACACCCACAGATACGCAGTATTTT.

DNA for the CDR3: TGTGCCAGCAGCTCCGGACAGCGGTACGAGCAGTACTTC. This codes for CASSSGQRYEQYF. The genes are TRBV7-9 and TRBJ2-7, with D possibly matching TRBD1 (6 bases). There are 13 residues in the CDR3. CDR1 is SEHNR, CDR2 FQNEAQ, per germline (reference sequence). The ends were cut back, 4 bases at V and 4 bases at J, with 11 bases in the middle. Full variable domain (missing parts from reference TRBV7-9 and TRBJ2-7): DTGVSQNPRHKITKRGQNVTFRCDPISEHNRLYWYRQTLGQGPEFLTYFQNEAQLEKSRLLSDRFSAERPKGSFSTLEIQRTEQGDSAMYLCASSSGQRYEQYFGPGTRLTVT.

V and J are TRBV4-2 and TRBJ2-6; no clear D gene. Trimming removed 0 bases from V and 3 bases from J, with 6 bases in between. The germline CDR1 and CDR2 sequences are LGHNA and YNFKEQ. The CDR3 consists of 15 residues. The CDR3 DNA reads TGTGCCAGCAGCCAAGATGGCAATGGGGCCAACGTCCTGACTTTC. Protein: CASSQDGNGANVLTF.

The CDR3 loop is CASSSGQGQETQYF. CDR3 in DNA: TGTGCCAGCAGCTCTGGACAGGGCCAAGAGACCCAGTACTTC. The chain links TRBV5-4 to TRBJ2-5; 8 bases fit TRBD1. V lost 3 bases to trimming and J lost 1 base; unmatched junction nucleotides: 2. Germline V gene data show CDR1 as SGHNT and CDR2 as YYREEE (reference sequence). This CDR3 comprises 14 residues.

This clone has a single count. The chain combines TRBV19 with TRBJ1-5; D is unclear. Germline lookup yields CDR1 LNHDA and CDR2 SQIVND (reference sequence). CDR3 length equals 14 residues. Trimming left V 3 bases short and J 2 bases short, with 8 bases between. The CDR3 is CASSIIPGNQPQHF. The CDR3 nucleotides read TGTGCCAGTAGTATCATTCCGGGCAATCAGCCCCAGCATTTT.

The gene calls are TRBV6-1 and TRBJ1-2; a weak D match, TRBD1 (5 bases). V gave up 6 bases and J gave up 1 base, with 9 bases separating them. This CDR3 spans 13 amino acids. Germline CDR1 reads MNHNS; CDR2 reads SASEGT. CDR3 in amino acids: CASSRDGNYGYTF. As DNA, the CDR3 is TGTGCCAGCAGCCGGGACGGTAACTATGGCTACACCTTC.

V and J are TRBV7-3 and TRBJ1-1; D is ambiguous. The CDR3 has 13 residues. Looked up from germline, CDR1 is SGHTA and CDR2 is FQGTGA. V lost 5 bases, J lost 5 bases, and 12 bases lay in between. CDR3 sequence: CASSRLWDTEAFF. In nucleotides, the CDR3 is TGTGCCAGCAGCCGTTTGTGGGATACTGAAGCTTTCTTT.

V usage is TRBV7-2 and J usage is TRBJ2-3; D gene ambiguous. This CDR3 region has 12 residues. Trimming shortened V by 5 bases and J by 6 bases, and 9 bases separated the two germline ends. From germline, CDR1 is SGHTA and CDR2 FQGNSA. The CDR3 DNA reads as TGTGCCAGCAGCGCGTCGGGTGATACGCAGTATTTT. Translating it yields CASSASGDTQYF.

The rearrangement uses TRBV7-8 and TRBJ1-1; no clear D gene. The CDR3 loop spans 15 amino acids. CDR1 SGHVS and CDR2 FQNEAQ come from the germline V gene. The V end was cut by 5 bases, the J end by 0 bases, with 13 bases between. This chain's CDR3 is CASSPLSLLNTEAFF. In DNA, the CDR3 is TGTGCCAGCAGCCCACTGTCATTATTGAACACTGAAGCTTTCTTT.

This clone showed up just once. The rearrangement joins TRBV7-3 to TRBJ2-2, with TRBD2 matching 9 bases. CDR3 length equals 16 residues. V trimming: 4 bases; J trimming: 2 bases; junction bases outside the gene matches: 5. Germline V CDR1 and CDR2: SGHTA, FQGTGA. For the CDR3, the DNA is TGTGCCAGCAGCTCGGGACTAGCCCAAAACACCGGGGAGCTGTTTTTT. This sequence encodes CASSSGLAQNTGELFF.

The chain links TRBV5-1 to TRBJ1-4, with 7 nucleotides matching TRBD1. The CDR3 is 15 residues long. Trimming at V came to 4 bases and at J to 6 bases, leaving 9 bases not matched to a gene. Per the germline V gene, CDR1 is SGHRS and CDR2 is YFSETQ. The CDR3 coding sequence is TGCGCCAGCAGCGTACAGGGGCGGGTGGATGAAAAACTGTTTTTT. Its translation: CASSVQGRVDEKLFF. Full variable domain (missing parts from reference TRBV5-1 and TRBJ1-4): KAGVTQTPRYLIKTRGQQVTLSCSPISGHRSVSWYQQTPGQGLQFLFEYFSETQRNKGNFPGRFSGRQFSNSRSEMNVSTLELGDSALYLCASSVQGRVDEKLFFGSGTQLSVL.

This clone has just one count. The V call is TRBV4-1, the J call TRBJ2-5; 14 bases are shared with TRBD2. CDR3 size: 18 residues. The V and J ends lost 0 bases and 2 bases, in that order; junction bases with no gene match: 5. CDR1 and CDR2 (germline): MGHRA, YSYEKL. The CDR3 nucleotides are TGCGCCAGCAGCCAAGATCGACTAGCGGGAGGGTTTCAAGAGACCCAGTACTTC. Translating gives CASSQDRLAGGFQETQYF.

The rearrangement joins TRBV29-1 to TRBJ2-7; 7 bases line up with TRBD2. The CDR3 is 13 residues long. The V and J ends lost 4 bases and 0 bases, in that order; junction bases with no gene match: 3. Germline V gives CDR1 SQVTM, CDR2 ANQGSEA. The CDR3 coding sequence is TGCAGCGTTGCAGGCGGGAGCTCCTACGAGCAGTACTTC. Translating it yields CSVAGGSSYEQYF.

The V gene is TRBV7-2, the J gene TRBJ1-4, with D possibly being TRBD1 (5 bases). Looked up from germline, CDR1 is SGHTA and CDR2 is FQGNSA. The CDR3 consists of 16 residues. V gave up 4 bases and J gave up 8 bases, with 20 bases separating them. The CDR3 DNA reads TGTGCCAGCAGCTCGGGTCTTAAAGGGGCGCGAGAAAAACTGTTTTTT. Translation: CASSSGLKGAREKLFF.

This clone is categorized as medium-sized. The chain couples TRBV19 to TRBJ2-7, with 16 nucleotides matching TRBD2. Germline lookup yields CDR1 LNHDA and CDR2 SQIVND (reference sequence). Trimming took 5 bases from V and 4 from J; bases not matched to a gene: 2. The CDR3 covers 15 residues. This CDR3 reads CASSSGLAGGYEQYF. The CDR3 nucleotides read TGTGCCAGTAGTTCGGGACTAGCGGGAGGGTACGAGCAGTACTTC.

This chain's CDR3 is CASVRSGNLNEGYTF. The CDR3 DNA reads TGTGCCAGCGTCCGCTCCGGGAATCTGAATGAAGGCTACACCTTC. The V gene is TRBV27, the J gene TRBJ1-2; the D is unclear. CDR1 MNHEY and CDR2 SMNVEV come from the germline V gene (reference sequence). The length of the CDR3 is 15 residues. V lost 8 bases, J lost 8 bases, and 24 bases lay in between.

V and J are TRBV7-2 and TRBJ1-3; unclear D gene. In germline, CDR1 is SGHTA, CDR2 FQGNSA. Trimming stripped 0 bases from V and 1 base from J, with 7 bases between. The CDR3 has 15 amino acids. CDR3 sequence (DNA): TGTGCCAGCAGCTTAGCCGAATTTTCTGGAAACACCATATATTTT. Its translation: CASSLAEFSGNTIYF. Looking up the rest from reference TRBV7-2 and TRBJ1-3 gives the full variable domain: GAGVSQSPSNKVTEKGKDVELRCDPISGHTALYWYRQSLGQGLEFLIYFQGNSAPDKSGLPSDRFSAERTGGSVSTLTIQRTQQEDSAVYLCASSLAEFSGNTIYFGEGSWLTVV.

This rearrangement joins TRBV7-9 to TRBJ2-1, with D possibly TRBD2 on 6 matching bases. The CDR3 totals 15 residues. V was cut by 2 bases and J by 5 bases, with 13 bases left in between. Looked up from germline, CDR1 is SEHNR and CDR2 is FQNEAQ (reference sequence). CDR3 sequence reads: CASSLKLAADNEQFF. The CDR3 nucleotides read TGTGCCAGCAGCTTAAAATTAGCGGCTGACAATGAGCAGTTCTTC.

This clone was counted once. This rearrangement joins TRBV18 to TRBJ1-2; 10 bases map to TRBD1. V shed 2 bases and J 0 bases; nucleotides not matched to a gene: 3. CDR3 length equals 16 residues. Germline assignment: CDR1 KGHSH and CDR2 LQKENI. CDR3 residues: CASSPGTGVTNYGYTF. CDR3 bases: TGTGCCAGCTCACCAGGGACAGGGGTTACTAACTATGGCTACACCTTC.

CDR3 sequence reads: CASSDPGQGLAGANVLTF. The CDR3 region has the DNA TGTGCCAGTAGTGACCCGGGACAGGGTCTCGCCGGGGCCAACGTCCTGACTTTC. This chain joins TRBV19 and TRBJ2-6; 9 nucleotides line up with TRBD1. CDR3 length equals 18 residues. CDR1 and CDR2 (germline): LNHDA, SQIVND (reference sequence). V lost 5 bases and J lost 4; bases outside the gene matches: 12.